The 26 T cell receptor beta chains listed next were all sequenced from one sample in a study of T cells after posttransplantation cyclophosphamide. Methotrexate plus calcineurin inhibitor accompanied controls' myeloablative marrow transplants; sampling was 1 year later. TCRdb keeps only in-frame clones here, not all; method: immunoSEQ multiplex PCR. In the table there are a few thousand clones, about 80% of which are singletons. Sequenced here: PBMCs, sampled after an allogeneic stem cell transplant with a calcineurin inhibitor and methotrexate. All receptors come from a male patient aged 35-50 years who received an allogeneic stem cell transplant from an unrelated donor, was CMV-positive, and had chronic GVHD only. Part of the T cell pool may stem from the graft donor.

V gene TRBV19 combines with J gene TRBJ2-7; TRBD1 is a possible D gene (5 bases). The CDR3 covers 15 residues. Germline CDR1 reads LNHDA; CDR2 reads SQIVND (reference sequence). Trimming took off 2 bases at V and 0 bases at J, with 11 bases between the two ends. CDR3 DNA sequence: TGTGCCAGTAGTATACAGGGATCTGGCTCCTACGAGCAGTACTTC. Translation gives CASSIQGSGSYEQYF.

The chain links TRBV6-5 to TRBJ2-3, with D possibly being TRBD2 (6 bases). Germline values: CDR1 MNHEY, CDR2 SVGAGI. CDR3 length equals 16 residues. Trimming pared 2 bases from V and 3 bases from J, leaving 15 bases between. The CDR3: CASSYGPSEGTDTQYF. The CDR3 DNA is TGTGCCAGCAGTTACGGTCCTAGCGAAGGTACAGATACGCAGTATTTT.

This clone was seen a handful of times. J is TRBJ1-2 and V is TRBV5-4; D is ambiguous. Deletions cut 0 bases from V and 10 bases from J, with 7 bases between. The CDR3 contains 11 residues. Germline-derived CDR1 and CDR2 are SGHNT and YYREEE (reference sequence). In nucleotides, the CDR3 is TGTGCCAGCAGCTTGGGACTGGTCTACACCTTC. Its translation is CASSLGLVYTF.

CDR3 bases: TGTGCCAGTGGAGGAGGGGGCGCGGGTAACTATGGCTACACCTTC. Translated: CASGGGGAGNYGYTF. The chain employs TRBV9 and TRBJ1-2; 7 bases fit TRBD1. The CDR3 is made up of 15 amino acids. Per germline, CDR1 SGDLS and CDR2 YYNGEE. Trimming cost V 8 bases and J 1 base; bases outside gene matches: 11.

The V and J genes are TRBV6-1 and TRBJ1-4; D not resolved. V lost 1 base, J lost 11 bases, and 8 bases lay in between. Germline assignment: CDR1 MNHNS and CDR2 SASEGT. CDR3 size: 12 residues. The CDR3 sequence is CASSEEFLKLFF. In DNA, the CDR3 is TGTGCCAGCAGTGAAGAATTCCTGAAACTGTTTTTT.

The genes are TRBV27 and TRBJ2-7, with 8 nucleotides matching TRBD1. CDR3 length: 16 amino acids. Germline trimming cut 5 bases from V and 0 bases from J; bases unmatched to any gene: 9. CDR1 is MNHEY, CDR2 SMNVEV, per germline (reference sequence). DNA of the CDR3: TGTGCCAGCAGTCCGTCCCAGGGGGCTCGCTCCTACGAGCAGTACTTC. Protein sequence: CASSPSQGARSYEQYF.

CDR3 in amino acids: CASSYSWGGNEAFF. Here the CDR3 DNA reads TGTGCCAGCAGTTATAGTTGGGGCGGGAATGAAGCTTTCTTT. The chain couples TRBV6-6 to TRBJ1-1, with D possibly being TRBD1 (5 bases). Trimming took off 3 bases at V and 7 bases at J, with 15 bases between the two ends. The CDR3 has 14 amino acids. CDR1 and CDR2 (germline): MNHNY, SVGAGI (reference sequence).

V and J are TRBV30 and TRBJ2-5, with D perhaps TRBD2 (7 bases). The CDR3 consists of 13 residues. The ends were cut back, 5 bases at V and 5 bases at J, with 15 bases in the middle. Per the germline V gene, CDR1 is GTSNPN and CDR2 is SVGIG (reference sequence). This CDR3 reads CAWEWGGQETQYF. The DNA for the CDR3 is TGTGCCTGGGAATGGGGGGGGCAGGAGACCCAGTACTTC.

V and J are TRBV2 and TRBJ2-2, with 9 bases fitting TRBD2. Trimming at V came to 6 bases and at J to 3 bases, leaving 2 bases not matched to a gene. Per the germline V gene, CDR1 is SNHLY and CDR2 is FYNNEI. This CDR3 region has 14 residues. CDR3: CASRTSGYTGELFF. The CDR3 DNA sequence: TGTGCCAGCAGGACTAGCGGCTACACCGGGGAGCTGTTTTTT.

The chain's CDR3 is CASSSRSWLADYEQYF. CDR3 bases: TGTGCCAGTAGTTCGAGATCCTGGCTAGCGGACTACGAGCAGTACTTC. The chain has TRBV19 and TRBJ2-7; TRBD2 aligns across 7 bases. CDR3 size: 16 residues. The germline gives CDR1 LNHDA, CDR2 SQIVND (reference sequence). Trimming removed 5 bases from V and 3 bases from J; junction bases left unmatched: 13.

The chain combines TRBV18 with TRBJ2-5; possible D gene TRBD2, 6 bases. The germline V gene encodes CDR1 KGHSH and CDR2 LQKENI. Between the trimmed V and J ends, which lost 3 bases and 1 base, there was a span of 9 bases. The CDR3 length is 14 residues. The chain's CDR3 is CASSPTGGQETQYF. The CDR3 DNA sequence: TGTGCCAGCTCACCGACCGGGGGCCAAGAGACCCAGTACTTC.

J is TRBJ1-2 and V is TRBV2; no reliable D call. This CDR3 is built from 12 residues. V was shortened by 7 bases and J by 4 bases, with 10 bases between the two germline ends. Germline CDR1 SNHLY, CDR2 FYNNEI. CDR3 region: CASKQYAYGYTF. For the CDR3, the DNA is TGTGCCAGCAAACAATACGCCTATGGCTACACCTTC.

This clone has a single count. The rearrangement joins TRBV4-1 to TRBJ1-2; D may be TRBD1 (6 bases). CDR3 length equals 15 residues. V was trimmed by 3 bases and J by 2 bases, leaving 13 bases between them. CDR1 is MGHRA, CDR2 YSYEKL, per germline. The CDR3 sequence: CASSQEDRTNYGYTF. The CDR3 region has the DNA TGCGCCAGCAGCCAGGAGGACAGAACCAACTATGGCTACACCTTC.

The rearrangement links TRBV29-1 to TRBJ2-7; D is perhaps TRBD1 (6 bases). Between the trimmed V and J ends, which lost 4 bases and 3 bases, there was a span of 13 bases. This CDR3 region has 13 residues. Germline V gene lookup returns CDR1 SQVTM and CDR2 ANQGSEA. CDR3 region: CSVGGTQNYEQYF. The DNA of the CDR3 is TGCAGCGTTGGAGGGACACAAAACTACGAGCAGTACTTC.

This clone was picked up one time. The CDR3 coding sequence is TGTGCCAGTAGTAAGGGGAGACAGGGGGCAAGCACTGAAGCTTTCTTT. Translating it yields CASSKGRQGASTEAFF. V is TRBV19 and J is TRBJ1-1, with 10 nucleotides matching TRBD1. This CDR3 is 16 amino acids long. Trimming removed 4 bases from V and 4 bases from J; junction bases left unmatched: 9. CDR1 is LNHDA and CDR2 is SQIVND in the germline V gene (reference sequence).

V usage is TRBV7-9 and J usage is TRBJ1-1; D is perhaps TRBD1 (5 bases). This CDR3 is built from 13 residues. Per germline, CDR1 SEHNR and CDR2 FQNEAQ (reference sequence). The V gene lost 5 bases and the J gene lost 1 base, with 8 bases spanning the gap. CDR3 nucleotides: TGTGCCAGCAGCCCCGGACAGAACACTGAAGCTTTCTTT. Translated, it gives CASSPGQNTEAFF.

V is TRBV19 and J is TRBJ1-4, with D tentatively TRBD1 (5 bases). Germline values: CDR1 LNHDA, CDR2 SQIVND (reference sequence). The CDR3 sequence is 13 residues long. V shed 7 bases and J shed 10 bases, with 16 bases lying between them. CDR3 sequence: CASTPTGRGKLFF. DNA for the CDR3: TGTGCCAGTACCCCCACAGGACGAGGAAAACTGTTTTTT.

V and J are TRBV30 and TRBJ2-5; 12 nucleotides line up with TRBD1. The V gene's germline CDR1 is GTSNPN and CDR2 SVGIG (reference sequence). V dropped 7 bases and J dropped 5; count of bases not matched to a gene: 8. This CDR3 has 14 amino acids. The CDR3 region is CASSGTGGLETQYF. CDR3 coding DNA: TGTGCCTCCTCGGGGACAGGGGGCTTGGAGACCCAGTACTTC.

The rearrangement joins TRBV5-1 to TRBJ2-6, with D perhaps matching TRBD1 (6 bases). Trimming cost V 4 bases and J 4 bases, with 12 bases left between them. In germline, CDR1 is SGHRS, CDR2 YFSETQ. This CDR3 has 15 residues. The DNA of the CDR3 is TGCGCCAGCAGCCCAGGGGCTGCAGGGGCCAACGTCCTGACTTTC. Its protein product is CASSPGAAGANVLTF.

The genes are TRBV19 and TRBJ1-2, with D possibly matching TRBD1 (6 bases). Germline assignment: CDR1 LNHDA and CDR2 SQIVND (reference sequence). The CDR3 sequence is 13 residues long. V was clipped by 5 bases and J by 8 bases, with 15 bases between them. The CDR3 DNA follows: TGTGCCAGTAGTTGGGGGCAGGGCTGGGGCTACACCTTC. Its translation: CASSWGQGWGYTF.

The chain employs TRBV27 and TRBJ2-5; 9 bases are a match to TRBD1. The J call may be incorrect, as the DNA end agrees better with TRBJ2-7. Germline values: CDR1 MNHEY, CDR2 SMNVEV (reference sequence). CDR3 length: 14 residues. The CDR3 DNA is TGTGCCAGCAGTCGGACAGGGGAGAACTACGAGCAGTACTTC. This translates into CASSRTGENYEQYF.

The J gene is TRBJ2-7, the V gene TRBV4-3, with 10 bases lining up with TRBD2. V shed 0 bases, J shed 6 bases, and the junction held 8 bases outside the gene matches. Per germline, CDR1 LGHNA and CDR2 YSLEER. CDR3 length: 16 amino acids. CDR3 residues: CASSQDRVAGGSEQYF. CDR3 nucleotides: TGCGCCAGCAGCCAAGATCGTGTAGCGGGGGGTTCCGAGCAGTACTTC.

CDR3 nucleotides: TGTGCCAGCTTAGCCGGACTAGCGGGGTCTGTGGTCGAGCAGTTCTTC. The encoded protein is CASLAGLAGSVVEQFF. V gene TRBV18 combines with J gene TRBJ2-1; 12 bases agree with TRBD2. Germline CDR1 reads KGHSH; CDR2 reads LQKENI. V was clipped by 7 bases and J by 10 bases; unmatched bases: 14. The CDR3 totals 16 residues.

The chain carries TRBV12-5 and TRBJ1-2; 7 nucleotides line up with TRBD1. Germline loops: CDR1 LGHNT, CDR2 FRNRAP. The CDR3 consists of 13 residues. The J segment lost 3 bases and the V segment lost 5 bases, leaving 3 bases of the junction unmatched. CDR3 DNA sequence: TGTGCTAGTGGTCCAACAGGGGACTATGGCTACACCTTC. Protein sequence: CASGPTGDYGYTF.

V and J are TRBV25-1 and TRBJ1-4, with 9 bases fitting TRBD1. Germline CDR1 MGHDK, CDR2 SYGVNS. This CDR3 has 14 amino acids. V was clipped by 6 bases and J by 5 bases; unmatched bases: 4. CDR3 sequence: CASSRDRGNEKLFF. In DNA form, the CDR3 reads TGTGCCAGCAGCCGAGACAGGGGGAATGAAAAACTGTTTTTT.

This clone was picked up a small number of times. The J gene is TRBJ2-2, the V gene TRBV18, with 13 nucleotides matching TRBD2. The CDR3 length is 16 residues. CDR1 KGHSH and CDR2 LQKENI come from the germline V gene. The trim removed 3 bases at V and 7 bases at J, leaving 5 bases unmatched. CDR3: CASSPGLAGESGELFF. The CDR3 nucleotides are TGTGCCAGCTCACCCGGACTAGCGGGAGAAAGCGGGGAGCTGTTTTTT. Supplemented by reference TRBV18 and TRBJ2-2, the full variable domain reads NAGVMQNPRHLVRRRGQEARLRCSPMKGHSHVYWYRQLPEEGLKFMVYLQKENIIDESGMPKERFSAEFPKEGPSILRIQQVVRGDSAAYFCASSPGLAGESGELFFGEGSRLTVL.